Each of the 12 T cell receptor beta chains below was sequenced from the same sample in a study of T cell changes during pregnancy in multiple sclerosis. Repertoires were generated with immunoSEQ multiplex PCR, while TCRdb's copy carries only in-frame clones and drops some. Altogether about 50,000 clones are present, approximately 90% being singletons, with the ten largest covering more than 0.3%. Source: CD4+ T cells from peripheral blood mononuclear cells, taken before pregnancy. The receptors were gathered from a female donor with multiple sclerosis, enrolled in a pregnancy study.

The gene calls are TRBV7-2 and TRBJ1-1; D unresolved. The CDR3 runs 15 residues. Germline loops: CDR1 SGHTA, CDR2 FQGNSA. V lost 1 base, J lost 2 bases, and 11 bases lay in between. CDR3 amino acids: CASSLELSVNTEAFF. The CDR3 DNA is TGTGCCAGCAGCTTAGAATTATCCGTAAACACTGAAGCTTTCTTT.

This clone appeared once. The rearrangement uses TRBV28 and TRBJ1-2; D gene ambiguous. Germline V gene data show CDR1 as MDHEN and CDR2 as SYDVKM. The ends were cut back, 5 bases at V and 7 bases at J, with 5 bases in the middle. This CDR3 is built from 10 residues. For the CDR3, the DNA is TGTGCCAGCAGTGGAGTTGGCTACACCTTC. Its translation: CASSGVGYTF.

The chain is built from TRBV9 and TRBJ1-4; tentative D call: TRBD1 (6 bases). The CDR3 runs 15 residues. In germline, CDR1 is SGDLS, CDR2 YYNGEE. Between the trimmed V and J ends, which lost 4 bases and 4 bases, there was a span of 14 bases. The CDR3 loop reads CASSLLQGGNEKLFF. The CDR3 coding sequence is TGTGCCAGCAGCTTACTACAGGGTGGTAATGAAAAACTGTTTTTT.

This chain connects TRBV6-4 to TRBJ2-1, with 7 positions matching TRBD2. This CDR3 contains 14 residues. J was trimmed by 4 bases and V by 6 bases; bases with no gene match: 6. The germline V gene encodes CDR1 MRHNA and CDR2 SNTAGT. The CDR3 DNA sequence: TGTGCCAGCAGACCAGAAGCGGGATACAATGAGCAGTTCTTC. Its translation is CASRPEAGYNEQFF.

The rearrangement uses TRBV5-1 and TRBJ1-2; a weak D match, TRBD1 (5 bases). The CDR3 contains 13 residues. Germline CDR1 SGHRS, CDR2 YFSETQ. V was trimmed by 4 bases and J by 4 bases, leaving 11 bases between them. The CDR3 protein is CASSLTGSYGYTF. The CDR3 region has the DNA TGCGCCAGCAGCCTTACAGGCTCCTATGGCTACACCTTC.

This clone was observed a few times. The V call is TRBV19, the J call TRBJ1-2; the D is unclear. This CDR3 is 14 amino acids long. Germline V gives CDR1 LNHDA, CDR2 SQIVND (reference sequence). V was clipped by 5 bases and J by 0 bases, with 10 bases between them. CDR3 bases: TGTGCCAGTAGTTCCTCAACAGCTAACTATGGCTACACCTTC. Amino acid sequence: CASSSSTANYGYTF.

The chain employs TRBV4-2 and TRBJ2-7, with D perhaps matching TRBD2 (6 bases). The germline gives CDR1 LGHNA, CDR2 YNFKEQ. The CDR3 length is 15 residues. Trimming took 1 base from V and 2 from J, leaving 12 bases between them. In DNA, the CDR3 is TGTGCCAGCAGCCAAGTGGGACTGGATACCTACGAGCAGTACTTC. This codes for CASSQVGLDTYEQYF.

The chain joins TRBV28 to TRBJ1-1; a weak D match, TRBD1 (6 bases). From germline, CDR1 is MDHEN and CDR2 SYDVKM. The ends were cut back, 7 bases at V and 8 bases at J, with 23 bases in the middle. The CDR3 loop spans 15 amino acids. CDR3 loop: CASISPGAAFVEAFF. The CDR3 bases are TGTGCCAGCATTTCCCCAGGGGCCGCCTTTGTAGAAGCTTTCTTT.

The CDR3: CASSLRGGQGYEQYF. CDR3 sequence (DNA): TGTGCCAGCAGCTTGAGGGGGGGGCAAGGGTACGAGCAGTACTTC. The rearrangement uses TRBV5-4 and TRBJ2-7; the D gene is possibly TRBD2 (7 bases). Germline CDR1 reads SGHNT; CDR2 reads YYREEE (reference sequence). The V end lost 1 base, the J end lost 4 bases, and 15 bases lay between the germline ends. The CDR3 extends over 15 amino acids.

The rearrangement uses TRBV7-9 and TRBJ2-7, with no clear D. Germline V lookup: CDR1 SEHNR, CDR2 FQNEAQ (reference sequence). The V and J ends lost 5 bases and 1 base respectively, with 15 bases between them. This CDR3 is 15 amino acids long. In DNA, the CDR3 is TGTGCCAGCAGCCCGATTCGTGGGCGATCCTACGAGCAGTACTTC. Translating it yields CASSPIRGRSYEQYF.

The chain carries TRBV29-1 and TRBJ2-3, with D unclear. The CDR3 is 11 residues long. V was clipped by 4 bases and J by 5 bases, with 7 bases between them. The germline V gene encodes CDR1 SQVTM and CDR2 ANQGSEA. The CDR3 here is CSVGEVDTQYF. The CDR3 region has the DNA TGCAGCGTTGGTGAGGTAGATACGCAGTATTTT.

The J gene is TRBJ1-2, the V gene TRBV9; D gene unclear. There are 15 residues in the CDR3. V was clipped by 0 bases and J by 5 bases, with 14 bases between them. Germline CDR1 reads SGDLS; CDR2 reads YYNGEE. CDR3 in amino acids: CASSVEAATLYGYTF. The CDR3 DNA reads TGTGCCAGCAGCGTAGAGGCGGCCACCCTATATGGCTACACCTTC.